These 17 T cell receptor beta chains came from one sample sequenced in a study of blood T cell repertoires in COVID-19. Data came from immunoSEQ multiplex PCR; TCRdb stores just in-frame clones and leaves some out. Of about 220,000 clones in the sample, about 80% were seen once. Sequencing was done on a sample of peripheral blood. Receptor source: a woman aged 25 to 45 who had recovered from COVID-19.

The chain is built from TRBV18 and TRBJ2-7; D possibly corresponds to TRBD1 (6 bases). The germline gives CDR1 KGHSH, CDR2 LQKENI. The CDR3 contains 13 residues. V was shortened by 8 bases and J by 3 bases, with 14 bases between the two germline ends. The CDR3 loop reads CASQARGGYEQYF. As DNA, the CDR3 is TGTGCCAGCCAGGCGCGAGGGGGCTACGAGCAGTACTTC.

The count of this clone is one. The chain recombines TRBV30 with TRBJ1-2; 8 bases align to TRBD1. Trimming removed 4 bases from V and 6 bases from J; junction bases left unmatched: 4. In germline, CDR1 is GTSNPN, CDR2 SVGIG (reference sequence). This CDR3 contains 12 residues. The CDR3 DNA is TGTGCCTGGACGAGGACAGGGAATGGCTACACCTTC. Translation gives CAWTRTGNGYTF.

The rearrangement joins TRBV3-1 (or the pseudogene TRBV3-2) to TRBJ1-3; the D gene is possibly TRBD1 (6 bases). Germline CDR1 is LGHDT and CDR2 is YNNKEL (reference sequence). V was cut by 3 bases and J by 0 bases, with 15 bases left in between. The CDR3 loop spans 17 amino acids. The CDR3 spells CASSQWAGAASGNTIYF. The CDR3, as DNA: TGTGCCAGCAGCCAGTGGGCAGGGGCGGCCTCTGGAAACACCATATATTTT.

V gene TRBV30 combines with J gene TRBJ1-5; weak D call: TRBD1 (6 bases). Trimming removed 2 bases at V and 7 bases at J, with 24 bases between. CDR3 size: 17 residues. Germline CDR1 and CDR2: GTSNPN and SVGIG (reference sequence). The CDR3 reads CAWSPPQGATINQPQHF. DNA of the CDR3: TGTGCCTGGAGTCCCCCACAGGGAGCTACAATAAACCAGCCCCAGCATTTT.

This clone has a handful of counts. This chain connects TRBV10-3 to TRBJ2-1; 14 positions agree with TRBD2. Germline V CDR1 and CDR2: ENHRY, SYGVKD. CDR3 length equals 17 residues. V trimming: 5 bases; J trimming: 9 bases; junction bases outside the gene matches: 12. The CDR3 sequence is CAISPGLAGVRRGEQFF. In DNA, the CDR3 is TGTGCCATCAGTCCGGGACTAGCGGGAGTCAGAAGAGGTGAGCAGTTCTTC.

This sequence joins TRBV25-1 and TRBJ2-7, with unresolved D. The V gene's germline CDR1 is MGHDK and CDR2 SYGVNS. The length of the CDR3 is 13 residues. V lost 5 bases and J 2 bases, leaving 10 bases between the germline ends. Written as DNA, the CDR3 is TGTGCCAGCAGTTTCTCGGTCGCCTACGAGCAGTACTTC. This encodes CASSFSVAYEQYF.

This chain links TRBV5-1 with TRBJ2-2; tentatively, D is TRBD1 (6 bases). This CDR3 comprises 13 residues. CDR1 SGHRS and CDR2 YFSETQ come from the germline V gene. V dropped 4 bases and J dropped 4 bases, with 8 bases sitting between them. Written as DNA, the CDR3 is TGCGCCAGCAGCCCACAGGGCACCGGGGAGCTGTTTTTT. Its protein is CASSPQGTGELFF.

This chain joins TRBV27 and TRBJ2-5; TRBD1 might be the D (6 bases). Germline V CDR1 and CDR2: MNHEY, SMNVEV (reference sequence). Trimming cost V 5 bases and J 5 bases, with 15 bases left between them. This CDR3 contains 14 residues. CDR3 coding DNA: TGTGCCAGCAGTCCCTACAGGGCCGCGGAGACCCAGTACTTC. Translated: CASSPYRAAETQYF.

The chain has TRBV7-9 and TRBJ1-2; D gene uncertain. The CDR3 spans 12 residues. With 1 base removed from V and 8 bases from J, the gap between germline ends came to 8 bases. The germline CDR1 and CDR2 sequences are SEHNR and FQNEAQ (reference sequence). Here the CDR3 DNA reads TGTGCCAGCAGCTTAGGACCGAGGGGCTACACCTTC. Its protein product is CASSLGPRGYTF.

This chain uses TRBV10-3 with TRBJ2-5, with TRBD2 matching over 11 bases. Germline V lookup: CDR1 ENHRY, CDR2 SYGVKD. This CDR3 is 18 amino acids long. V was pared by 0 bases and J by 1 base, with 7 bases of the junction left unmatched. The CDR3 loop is CAISESKLAGVSQETQYF. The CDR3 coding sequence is TGTGCCATCAGTGAGTCAAAACTAGCGGGAGTCTCCCAAGAGACCCAGTACTTC.

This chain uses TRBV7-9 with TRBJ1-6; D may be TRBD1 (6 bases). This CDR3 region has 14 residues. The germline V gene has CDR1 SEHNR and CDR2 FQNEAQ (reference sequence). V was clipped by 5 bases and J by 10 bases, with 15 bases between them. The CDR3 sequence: CASSGYRERSPLHF. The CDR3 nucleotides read TGTGCCAGCAGCGGATACAGGGAAAGATCACCCCTCCACTTT. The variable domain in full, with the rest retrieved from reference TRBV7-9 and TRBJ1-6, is DTGVSQNPRHKITKRGQNVTFRCDPISEHNRLYWYRQTLGQGPEFLTYFQNEAQLEKSRLLSDRFSAERPKGSFSTLEIQRTEQGDSAMYLCASSGYRERSPLHFGNGTRLTVT.

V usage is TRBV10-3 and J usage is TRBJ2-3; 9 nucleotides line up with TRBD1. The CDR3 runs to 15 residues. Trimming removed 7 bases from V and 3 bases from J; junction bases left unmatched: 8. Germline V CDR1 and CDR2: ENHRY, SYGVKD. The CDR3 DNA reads TGTGCCATCAACCCCGGGACAGGGAGGACAGATACGCAGTATTTT. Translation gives CAINPGTGRTDTQYF.

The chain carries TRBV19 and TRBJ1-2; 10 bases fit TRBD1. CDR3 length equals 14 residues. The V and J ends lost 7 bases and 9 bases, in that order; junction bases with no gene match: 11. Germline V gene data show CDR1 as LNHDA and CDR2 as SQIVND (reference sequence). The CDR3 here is CASTSGTGAKSYTF. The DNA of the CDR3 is TGTGCCAGTACCAGCGGGACAGGGGCCAAAAGCTACACCTTC.

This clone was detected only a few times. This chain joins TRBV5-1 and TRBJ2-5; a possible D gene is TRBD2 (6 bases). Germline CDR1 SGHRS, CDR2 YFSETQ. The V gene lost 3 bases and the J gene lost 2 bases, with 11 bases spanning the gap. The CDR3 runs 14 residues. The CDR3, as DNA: TGCGCCAGCAGCTATCGCGGAGGGCAAGAGACCCAGTACTTC. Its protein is CASSYRGGQETQYF.

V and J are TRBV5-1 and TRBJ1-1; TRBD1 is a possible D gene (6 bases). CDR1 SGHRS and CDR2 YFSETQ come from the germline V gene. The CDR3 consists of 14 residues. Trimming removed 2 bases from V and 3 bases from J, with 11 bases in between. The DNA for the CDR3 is TGCGCCAGCAGCTTACAGGGTCTGGACACTGAAGCTTTCTTT. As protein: CASSLQGLDTEAFF.

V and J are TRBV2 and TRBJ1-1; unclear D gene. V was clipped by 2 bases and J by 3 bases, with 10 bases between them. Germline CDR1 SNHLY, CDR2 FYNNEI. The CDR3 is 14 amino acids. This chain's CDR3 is CASSERSLDTEAFF. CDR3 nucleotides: TGTGCCAGCAGTGAAAGGTCCCTAGACACTGAAGCTTTCTTT.

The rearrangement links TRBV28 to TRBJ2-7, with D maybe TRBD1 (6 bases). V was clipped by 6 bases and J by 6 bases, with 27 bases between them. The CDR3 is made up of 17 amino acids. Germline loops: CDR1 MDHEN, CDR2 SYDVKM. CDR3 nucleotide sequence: TGTGCCAGCAGCGGATCTGCACGGACAGTGAGTACGGTCGAGCAGTACTTC. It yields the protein CASSGSARTVSTVEQYF. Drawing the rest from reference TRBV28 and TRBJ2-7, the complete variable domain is DVKVTQSSRYLVKRTGEKVFLECVQDMDHENMFWYRQDPGLGLRLIYFSYDVKMKEKGDIPEGYSVSREKKERFSLILESASTNQTSMYLCASSGSARTVSTVEQYFGPGTRLTVT.